Detailed here is one TCR beta chain. Clones were sequenced by immunoSEQ multiplex PCR, and TCRdb holds only the in-frame ones, with some missing. Of tens of thousands of clones in the sample, more than 85% are singletons; the top ten hold about 2.1%. The data stem from a study of T cell changes during pregnancy in multiple sclerosis. Per the germline V gene, CDR1 is MGHRA and CDR2 is YSYEKL. This CDR3 is built from 13 residues. The chain recombines TRBV4-1 with TRBJ2-5; D is perhaps TRBD2 (5 bases). TRBJ2-7 matches the DNA end more closely, so the J call is doubtful. Here the sequenced sample was CD4+ T cells from peripheral blood mononuclear cells, taken after pregnancy. The receptor was isolated from a female donor in good health, enrolled as a control in a pregnancy study. CDR3 loop: CASSQAGDYEQYF. The CDR3 DNA is TGCGCCAGCAGCCAGGCCGGGGACTACGAGCAGTACTTC.